The clone carrying this T cell receptor (beta chain) showed up many times. TCRdb used MiXCR to reprocess the 5' RACE reads, holding one entry per CDR3 protein. The data show 400,000 or so distinct CDR3 sequences, with around a tenth seen just once and roughly 18% held by the top ten. The data were obtained in a study of T cells after yellow fever vaccination. CDR1 is SEHNR, CDR2 FQNEAQ, per germline (reference sequence). Deletions cut 5 bases from V and 0 bases from J, with 10 bases between. This CDR3 is built from 14 residues. The rearrangement uses TRBV7-9 and TRBJ1-1, with a possible D match to TRBD1 (5 bases). The clonotype was recovered from a man aged 18 to 30 who received the YFV17D yellow fever vaccine. Sequences were derived from PBMCs, sampled on the day of the first yellow fever vaccination. The DNA of the CDR3 is TGTGCCAGCAGCACAGACAGACTGAACACTGAAGCTTTCTTT. Residues: CASSTDRLNTEAFF.